This TCR beta chain was observed in a study of blood T cell repertoires in COVID-19. Study details: From the United States, Italy and Spain came samples of acute and convalescent COVID-19. The cDNA or gDNA used as material had been derived from T cells, B-cell-depleted T cells, or PBMCs.

Authors' processing steps: From reference gene primer amplification, estimates of nucleated cell counts were derived. Generated by immunoSEQ multiplex PCR, the TCRdb table keeps only in-frame clones and is missing some. V, J and clone size reflect that table, while D and trimming were determined from the DNA. Altogether about 60,000 clones are present, roughly 88% being singletons, with the ten largest covering over 4%. The CDR3 spans 12 residues. Germline-derived CDR1 and CDR2 are SGHKS and YYEKEE (reference sequence). V gave up 0 bases and J gave up 8 bases, with 5 bases separating them. The receptor's source is a man in his sixties with acute or convalescent COVID-19. Sequencing was performed on peripheral blood. The gene calls are TRBV5-5 and TRBJ2-2; D uncertain. The CDR3 here is CASSLVRGELFF. CDR3 in DNA: TGTGCCAGCAGCTTGGTTCGTGGGGAGCTGTTTTTT.